One sample yielded the 29 T cell receptor beta chains listed below, sequenced in a study of metastatic and nonmetastatic thyroid tumors (dated by TCRdb to between 2020 and 2021). Library method: PCR. Data came from an Illumina HiSeq 4000. TCRdb trimmed the raw reads at Q25, called clones with MiXCR and kept productive beta chains. The sample records fewer than 70,000 clones, 25% to 30% of which are singletons. The ten largest clones take up less than 20% of the sample. No treatment had been received by any patient before thyroid surgery. Specimen: blood. These receptors came from a female donor with papillary thyroid cancer or a benign thyroid nodule (not recorded which). Some clones in this sample may be carry-over from other donors' samples.

This clone was recorded a few times. The chain employs TRBV19 and TRBJ2-6, with D possibly matching TRBD1 (5 bases). The CDR3 loop spans 13 amino acids. Trimming cost V 6 bases and J 9 bases, with 12 bases left between them. Germline-derived CDR1 and CDR2 are LNHDA and SQIVND (reference sequence). The CDR3: CASSPDKVNVLTF. As DNA, the CDR3 is TGTGCCAGTAGCCCGGACAAGGTCAACGTCCTGACTTTC.

This clone was found a few times. The V and J genes are TRBV6-1 and TRBJ2-7; D might be TRBD1 (6 bases). The CDR3 is 13 residues long. Germline assignment: CDR1 MNHNS and CDR2 SASEGT. V was cut by 5 bases and J by 7 bases, with 15 bases left in between. DNA of the CDR3: TGTGCCAGCAGTACCACAGGGCTGGGTGAGCAGTACTTC. Its protein is CASSTTGLGEQYF.

This clone was counted a few times. The gene calls are TRBV2 and TRBJ2-3, with no clear D. The CDR3 loop spans 12 amino acids. Germline assignment: CDR1 SNHLY and CDR2 FYNNEI. Trimming pared 8 bases from V and 5 bases from J, leaving 11 bases between. The CDR3 sequence: CASRAEGDTQYF. In DNA form, the CDR3 reads TGTGCCAGCCGTGCGGAAGGAGATACGCAGTATTTT.

The chain links TRBV28 to TRBJ2-3, with a tentative D call TRBD1 (5 bases). Looked up from germline, CDR1 is MDHEN and CDR2 is SYDVKM. The CDR3 loop spans 15 amino acids. Trimming took off 2 bases at V and 5 bases at J, with 14 bases between the two ends. CDR3 in DNA: TGTGCCAGCAGTTTAGTGGGCCAGGGTTTAGATACGCAGTATTTT. Translating gives CASSLVGQGLDTQYF.

The chain has TRBV4-1 and TRBJ2-1; D gene uncertain. The CDR3 consists of 12 residues. Between the trimmed V and J ends, which lost 6 bases and 9 bases, there was a span of 12 bases. The V gene's germline CDR1 is MGHRA and CDR2 YSYEKL. The CDR3 coding sequence is TGCGCCAGCAGTCAGACTGGTCTTGAGCAGTTCTTC. It codes for CASSQTGLEQFF.

J is TRBJ1-3 and V is TRBV6-1; D is possibly TRBD1 (6 bases). The V end was cut by 6 bases, the J end by 4 bases, with 19 bases between. The germline CDR1 and CDR2 sequences are MNHNS and SASEGT. The CDR3 runs 16 residues. CDR3 sequence: CASSLGAWTEGNTIYF. For the CDR3, the DNA is TGTGCCAGCAGCCTGGGGGCTTGGACAGAAGGAAACACCATATATTTT.

This clone has only a few counts. The rearrangement joins TRBV6-2 or TRBV6-3 to TRBJ1-1; tentatively, D is TRBD1 (5 bases). This CDR3 region has 15 residues. Trimming took 0 bases from V and 0 from J, leaving 8 bases between them. Germline V gene data show CDR1 as MNHEY and CDR2 as SVGEGT. Written as DNA, the CDR3 is TGTGCCAGCAGTTACTCCGGGGCCCTGAACACTGAAGCTTTCTTT. Translating gives CASSYSGALNTEAFF.

The DNA of the CDR3 is TGTGCCACCAGCAATATACAAGGGGGCTATGGCTACACCTTC. Its translation is CATSNIQGGYGYTF. The J gene is TRBJ1-2, the V gene TRBV15, with D possibly TRBD1 on 6 matching bases. This CDR3 contains 14 residues. Germline V CDR1 and CDR2: LNHNV, YYDKDF (reference sequence). Between the trimmed V and J ends, which lost 4 bases and 4 bases, there was a span of 13 bases.

V usage is TRBV12-3 or TRBV12-4 and J usage is TRBJ2-3, with 8 bases identical to TRBD1. The CDR3 is 15 residues long. Unmatched junction bases numbered 8, after V lost 5 bases and J lost 4 bases. CDR3 coding DNA: TGTGCCAGCAGTATTCTCAGGGGGCAGGCAGATACGCAGTATTTT. Protein: CASSILRGQADTQYF.

This sequence joins TRBV20-1 and TRBJ2-1; the match to TRBD2 covers 13 bases. The ends lost 4 bases at V and 8 bases at J; junction bases unmatched: 8. This CDR3 contains 15 residues. Germline CDR1 is DFQATT and CDR2 is SNEGSKA (reference sequence). The CDR3 bases are TGCAGTGCTACCCAACTAGCGGGGGGGCCTGATGAGCAGTTCTTC. Its translation: CSATQLAGGPDEQFF.

Comments on this clone: The junction differs from germline at one of its ends, possibly a read error. This sample includes further DNA sequences coding for the same CDR3. This chain connects TRBV4-2 to TRBJ1-5, with D perhaps matching TRBD1 (5 bases). Per germline, CDR1 LGHNA and CDR2 YNFKEQ. The CDR3 is 16 amino acids. CDR3 in DNA: TGTGCCAGCAGCCAGGATATGGGGCAGGGCGGTCAGCCCCAACATTTT. This translates into CASSQDMGQGGQPQHF.

This clone was counted many times. This chain joins TRBV20-1 and TRBJ2-7; no clear D. CDR1 and CDR2 (germline): DFQATT, SNEGSKA (reference sequence). V was trimmed by 4 bases and J by 7 bases, leaving 20 bases between them. CDR3 size: 14 residues. CDR3 region: CSANPLSRPREQYF. The CDR3 DNA reads TGCAGTGCTAACCCACTCAGCAGGCCTAGAGAGCAGTACTTC.

In this sample, this clone turned up a few times. The chain links TRBV19 to TRBJ1-1, with no clear D. CDR1 and CDR2 (germline): LNHDA, SQIVND (reference sequence). V was trimmed by 1 base and J by 2 bases, leaving 11 bases between them. The CDR3 spans 15 residues. CDR3 amino acids: CASSIVWHLNTEAFF. CDR3 coding DNA: TGTGCCAGTAGTATAGTGTGGCACCTAAACACTGAAGCTTTCTTT.

A few counts support this clone. The rearrangement links TRBV19 to TRBJ1-1, with D possibly matching TRBD1 (5 bases). V lost 1 base, J lost 1 base, and 7 bases lay in between. The germline V gene encodes CDR1 LNHDA and CDR2 SQIVND (reference sequence). The CDR3 spans 14 residues. The CDR3 protein is CASSIGDPNTEAFF. CDR3 nucleotide sequence: TGTGCCAGTAGTATAGGGGACCCGAACACTGAAGCTTTCTTT.

The rearrangement joins TRBV6-1 to TRBJ2-1; D not certain. Germline CDR1 MNHNS, CDR2 SASEGT. The CDR3 is 13 amino acids. Trimming shortened V by 6 bases and J by 4 bases, and 10 bases separated the two germline ends. The DNA for the CDR3 is TGTGCCAGCAGGCCCGGTCTATACAATGAGCAGTTCTTC. Protein product: CASRPGLYNEQFF.

The V call is TRBV20-1, the J call TRBJ2-7, with 8 nucleotides matching TRBD2. The CDR3 runs to 14 residues. Germline V CDR1 and CDR2: DFQATT, SNEGSKA (reference sequence). Trimming at V came to 0 bases and at J to 6 bases, leaving 7 bases not matched to a gene. The CDR3 DNA reads TGCAGTGCTAGAGATCTTGGCGGGAGGTCCGAGCAGTACTTC. This gives the protein CSARDLGGRSEQYF.

The rearrangement uses TRBV19 and TRBJ1-1; D gene unclear. The CDR3 is made up of 14 amino acids. Germline-derived CDR1 and CDR2 are LNHDA and SQIVND (reference sequence). Trimming pared 1 base from V and 0 bases from J, leaving 6 bases between. This CDR3 is CASSIAQVNTEAFF. The DNA of the CDR3 is TGTGCCAGTAGTATAGCTCAGGTGAACACTGAAGCTTTCTTT.

The chain recombines TRBV12-3 or TRBV12-4 with TRBJ1-5; D gene uncertain. This CDR3 has 16 residues. Between the trimmed V and J ends, which lost 1 base and 3 bases, there was a span of 13 bases. The CDR3 region has the DNA TGTGCCAGCAGTTTAGGTGAGGGAGTTTCCAATCAGCCCCAGCATTTT. It yields the protein CASSLGEGVSNQPQHF.

This clone was recorded a few times. The J gene is TRBJ1-3, the V gene TRBV4-1, with no clear D. Germline V gene lookup returns CDR1 MGHRA and CDR2 YSYEKL. The CDR3 length is 16 residues. Trimming left V 1 base short and J 2 bases short, with 12 bases between. The CDR3 sequence is CASSQGEGTAGNTIYF. CDR3 bases: TGCGCCAGCAGCCAAGGAGAGGGAACTGCTGGAAACACCATATATTTT.

This clone was picked up a small number of times. The chain carries TRBV6-6 and TRBJ2-1; maybe TRBD1 (7 bases). V shed 2 bases and J shed 7 bases, with 15 bases lying between them. The CDR3 has 15 amino acids. Germline-derived CDR1 and CDR2 are MNHNY and SVGAGI (reference sequence). The CDR3 DNA is TGTGCCAGCAGTTACCGCGGGACAGTGGGAAATGAGCAGTTCTTC. It codes for CASSYRGTVGNEQFF.

This chain links TRBV4-1 with TRBJ1-5; no clear D gene. This CDR3 spans 16 amino acids. Germline V CDR1 and CDR2: MGHRA, YSYEKL. Trimming cost V 1 base and J 3 bases, with 13 bases left between them. CDR3 DNA: TGCGCCAGCAGCCAAGCGATGACCGAGTACAATCAGCCCCAGCATTTT. This encodes CASSQAMTEYNQPQHF.

This clone was observed a handful of times. The chain couples TRBV11-2 to TRBJ2-2, with D unclear. Trimming pared 0 bases from V and 9 bases from J, leaving 14 bases between. CDR1 and CDR2 from the germline V gene are SGHAT and FQNNGV. This CDR3 has 15 residues. The CDR3 spells CASSLDDRPYRELFF. The DNA of the CDR3 is TGTGCCAGCAGCTTAGACGACCGTCCCTATAGGGAGCTGTTTTTT.

This clone was counted between two and nine times. A read error may be the cause here, since a much bigger clone is one base away. The chain employs TRBV27 and TRBJ2-3; the match to TRBD2 covers 8 bases. V was clipped by 8 bases and J by 0 bases; unmatched bases: 16. This CDR3 has 18 amino acids. Germline V gene sequence: CDR1 MNHEY, CDR2 SMNVEV (reference sequence). This CDR3 is CASHAVSETSESTDTQYF. As DNA, the CDR3 is TGTGCCAGCCACGCGGTATCCGAGACTAGCGAGAGCACAGATACGCAGTATTTT.

The chain couples TRBV11-3 to TRBJ2-7; a weak D match, TRBD1 (6 bases). The V end lost 5 bases, the J end lost 2 bases, and 16 bases lay between the germline ends. This CDR3 is 15 amino acids long. Germline CDR1 and CDR2: SGHNT and YENEEA. This CDR3 reads CASSKLTGLAYEQYF. The DNA of the CDR3 is TGTGCCAGCAGCAAATTAACAGGGTTGGCCTACGAGCAGTACTTC.

The V call is TRBV5-1, the J call TRBJ2-7; the D is unclear. CDR1 is SGHRS, CDR2 YFSETQ, per germline. CDR3 length: 16 residues. Trimming removed 0 bases at V and 2 bases at J, with 15 bases between. The chain's CDR3 is CASSLAVVSRPYEQYF. DNA for the CDR3: TGCGCCAGCAGCTTGGCCGTCGTCAGTCGTCCCTACGAGCAGTACTTC.

This clone was seen ten or more times. This chain connects TRBV18 to TRBJ2-7; 11 bases fit TRBD1. From germline, CDR1 is KGHSH and CDR2 LQKENI. J gave up 6 bases and V 4 bases, and 5 bases lay outside the gene matches. The CDR3 totals 14 residues. CDR3 nucleotides: TGTGCCAGCTCACTGGGACAGGGGGTCTCCGAGCAGTACTTC. Residues: CASSLGQGVSEQYF.

Ten or more counts support this clone. V usage is TRBV3-1 and J usage is TRBJ1-1, with D maybe TRBD1 (6 bases). V lost 1 base to trimming and J lost 6 bases, with 12 bases between them. Germline V gives CDR1 LGHDT, CDR2 YNNKEL (reference sequence). The CDR3 is 14 residues long. The CDR3 DNA sequence: TGTGCCAGCAGCCAAGGCACAGGGAAGGCTGAAGCTTTCTTT. This gives the protein CASSQGTGKAEAFF.

The CDR3 DNA sequence: TGTGCCAGCTCTACGGGACAGGGGCCCGAGCAGTACTTC. Translated: CASSTGQGPEQYF. V gene TRBV19 combines with J gene TRBJ2-7; 10 bases agree with TRBD1. Looked up from germline, CDR1 is LNHDA and CDR2 is SQIVND (reference sequence). J lost 6 bases, V lost 9 bases, and 8 bases had no gene match. This CDR3 contains 13 residues.

This CDR3 reads CASSEVAGGHYGYTF. Written as DNA, the CDR3 is TGTGCCAGCAGTGAAGTGGCGGGCGGCCACTATGGCTACACCTTC. The J gene is TRBJ1-2, the V gene TRBV6-1; D is ambiguous. The CDR3 is 15 amino acids. The V and J ends lost 1 base and 3 bases respectively, with 12 bases between them. Germline values: CDR1 MNHNS, CDR2 SASEGT.